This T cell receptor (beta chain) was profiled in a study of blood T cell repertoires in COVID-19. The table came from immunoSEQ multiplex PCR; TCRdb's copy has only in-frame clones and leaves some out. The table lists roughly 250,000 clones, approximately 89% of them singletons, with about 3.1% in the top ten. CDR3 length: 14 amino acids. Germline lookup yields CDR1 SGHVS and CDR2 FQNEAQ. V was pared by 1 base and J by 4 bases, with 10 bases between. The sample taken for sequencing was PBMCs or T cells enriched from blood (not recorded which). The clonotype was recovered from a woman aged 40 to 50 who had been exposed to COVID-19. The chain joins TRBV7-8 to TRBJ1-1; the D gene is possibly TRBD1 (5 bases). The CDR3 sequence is CASSLGGGVTEAFF. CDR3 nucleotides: TGTGCCAGCAGCTTAGGCGGAGGGGTCACTGAAGCTTTCTTT.